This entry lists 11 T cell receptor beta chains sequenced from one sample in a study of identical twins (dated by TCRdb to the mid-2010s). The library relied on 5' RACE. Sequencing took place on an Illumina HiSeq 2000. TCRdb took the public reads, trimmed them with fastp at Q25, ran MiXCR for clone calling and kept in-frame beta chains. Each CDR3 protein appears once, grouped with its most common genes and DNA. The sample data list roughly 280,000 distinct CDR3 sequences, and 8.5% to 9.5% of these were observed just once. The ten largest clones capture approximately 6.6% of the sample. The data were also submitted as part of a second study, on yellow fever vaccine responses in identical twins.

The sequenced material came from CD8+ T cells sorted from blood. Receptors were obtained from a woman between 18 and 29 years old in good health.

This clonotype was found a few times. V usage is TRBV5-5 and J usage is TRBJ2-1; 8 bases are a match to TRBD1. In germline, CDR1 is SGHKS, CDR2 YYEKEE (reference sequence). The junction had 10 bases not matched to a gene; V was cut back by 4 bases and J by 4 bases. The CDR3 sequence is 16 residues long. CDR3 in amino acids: CASSPLDRAVYNEQFF. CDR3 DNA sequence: TGTGCCAGCAGCCCTCTGGACAGGGCCGTGTACAATGAGCAGTTCTTC.

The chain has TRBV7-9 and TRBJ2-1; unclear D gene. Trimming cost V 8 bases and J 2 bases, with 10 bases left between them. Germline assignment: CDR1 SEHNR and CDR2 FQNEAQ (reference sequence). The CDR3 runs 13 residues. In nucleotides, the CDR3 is TGTGCCAGCTCATTGCAGCCCTACAATGAGCAGTTCTTC. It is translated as CASSLQPYNEQFF. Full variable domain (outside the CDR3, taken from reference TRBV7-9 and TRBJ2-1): DTGVSQNPRHKITKRGQNVTFRCDPISEHNRLYWYRQTLGQGPEFLTYFQNEAQLEKSRLLSDRFSAERPKGSFSTLEIQRTEQGDSAMYLCASSLQPYNEQFFGPGTRLTVL.

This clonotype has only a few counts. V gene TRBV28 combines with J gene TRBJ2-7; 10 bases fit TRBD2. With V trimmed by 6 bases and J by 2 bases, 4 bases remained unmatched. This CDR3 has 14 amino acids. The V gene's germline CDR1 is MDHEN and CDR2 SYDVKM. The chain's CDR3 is CASRRTSGPYEQYF. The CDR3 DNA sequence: TGTGCCAGCAGACGGACTAGCGGTCCCTACGAGCAGTACTTC.

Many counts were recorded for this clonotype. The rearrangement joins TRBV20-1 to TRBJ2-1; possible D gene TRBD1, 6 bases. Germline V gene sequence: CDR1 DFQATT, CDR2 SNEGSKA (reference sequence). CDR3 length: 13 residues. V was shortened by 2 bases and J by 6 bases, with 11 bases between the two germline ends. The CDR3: CSARPTGFNEQFF. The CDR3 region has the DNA TGCAGTGCTAGACCCACAGGGTTCAATGAGCAGTTCTTC.

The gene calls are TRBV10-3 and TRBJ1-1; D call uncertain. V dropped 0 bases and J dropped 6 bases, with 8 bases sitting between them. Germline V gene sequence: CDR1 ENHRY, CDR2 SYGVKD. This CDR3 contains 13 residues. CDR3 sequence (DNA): TGTGCCATCAGTGAGTCAACCCGTCCTGAAGCTTTCTTT. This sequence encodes CAISESTRPEAFF.

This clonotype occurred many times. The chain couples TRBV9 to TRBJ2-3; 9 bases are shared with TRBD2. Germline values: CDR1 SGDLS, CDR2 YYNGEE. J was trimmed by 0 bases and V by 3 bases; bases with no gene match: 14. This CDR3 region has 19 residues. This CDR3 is CASSGVPPQAGGSTDTQYF. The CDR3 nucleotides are TGTGCCAGCAGCGGCGTTCCCCCTCAAGCGGGGGGAAGCACAGATACGCAGTATTTT.

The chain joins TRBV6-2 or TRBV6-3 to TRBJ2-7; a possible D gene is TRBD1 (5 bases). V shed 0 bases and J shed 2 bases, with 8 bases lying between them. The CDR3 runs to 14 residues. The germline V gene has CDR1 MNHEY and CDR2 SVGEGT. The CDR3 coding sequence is TGTGCCAGCAGTTACTCGGGGCAGACCTACGAGCAGTACTTC. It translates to CASSYSGQTYEQYF.

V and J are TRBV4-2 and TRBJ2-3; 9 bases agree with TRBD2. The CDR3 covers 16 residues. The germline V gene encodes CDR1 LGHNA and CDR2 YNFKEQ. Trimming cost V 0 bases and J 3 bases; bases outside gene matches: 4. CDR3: CASSQELAGMTDTQYF. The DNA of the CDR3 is TGTGCCAGCAGCCAAGAACTAGCGGGTATGACAGATACGCAGTATTTT.

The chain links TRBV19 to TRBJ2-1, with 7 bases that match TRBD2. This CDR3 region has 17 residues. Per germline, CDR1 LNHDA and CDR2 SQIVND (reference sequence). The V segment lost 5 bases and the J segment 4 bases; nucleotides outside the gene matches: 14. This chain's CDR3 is CASSPSPGEGWYNEQFF. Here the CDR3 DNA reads TGTGCCAGTAGTCCGTCCCCCGGGGAGGGGTGGTACAATGAGCAGTTCTTC. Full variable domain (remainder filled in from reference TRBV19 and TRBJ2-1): DGGITQSPKYLFRKEGQNVTLSCEQNLNHDAMYWYRQDPGQGLRLIYYSQIVNDFQKGDIAEGYSVSREKKESFPLTVTSAQKNPTAFYLCASSPSPGEGWYNEQFFGPGTRLTVL.

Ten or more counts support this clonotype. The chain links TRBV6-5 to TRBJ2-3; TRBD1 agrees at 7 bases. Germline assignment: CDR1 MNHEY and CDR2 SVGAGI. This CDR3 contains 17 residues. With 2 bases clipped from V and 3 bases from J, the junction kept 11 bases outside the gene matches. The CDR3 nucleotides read TGTGCCAGCAGTTACCCGAAGCGACAGACAGGGACAGATACGCAGTATTTT. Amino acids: CASSYPKRQTGTDTQYF.

DNA for the CDR3: TGCGCCAGCAGCCCGCGTAGCAGGCCTGATGGCCACGAGCAGTACTTC. Translating gives CASSPRSRPDGHEQYF. The chain carries TRBV4-3 and TRBJ2-7; D ambiguous. Germline V CDR1 and CDR2: LGHNA, YSLEER. The CDR3 runs to 16 residues. Trimming stripped 4 bases from V and 5 bases from J, with 21 bases between.